The following is a T cell receptor beta chain sequence with its context. Trimming stripped 1 base from V and 2 bases from J, with 7 bases between. Germline V gene data show CDR1 as SEHNR and CDR2 as FQNEAQ (reference sequence). The CDR3 has 14 amino acids. This sample was included in a study of T cell changes during pregnancy in multiple sclerosis. Sequencing was performed with immunoSEQ multiplex PCR; in TCRdb, only in-frame clones are kept and a portion is missing. Found here are approximately 36,000 clones, 88% of them singletons; the top ten hold almost 7%. The clonotype was recovered from a female donor with multiple sclerosis, enrolled in a pregnancy study. The specimen was CD8+ T cells from peripheral blood mononuclear cells, collected in the third trimester of pregnancy. The chain uses TRBV7-9 and TRBJ2-3; no definite D call. The CDR3 sequence: CASSLGQITDTQYF. The CDR3 DNA reads TGTGCCAGCAGCTTAGGGCAGATCACAGATACGCAGTATTTT.